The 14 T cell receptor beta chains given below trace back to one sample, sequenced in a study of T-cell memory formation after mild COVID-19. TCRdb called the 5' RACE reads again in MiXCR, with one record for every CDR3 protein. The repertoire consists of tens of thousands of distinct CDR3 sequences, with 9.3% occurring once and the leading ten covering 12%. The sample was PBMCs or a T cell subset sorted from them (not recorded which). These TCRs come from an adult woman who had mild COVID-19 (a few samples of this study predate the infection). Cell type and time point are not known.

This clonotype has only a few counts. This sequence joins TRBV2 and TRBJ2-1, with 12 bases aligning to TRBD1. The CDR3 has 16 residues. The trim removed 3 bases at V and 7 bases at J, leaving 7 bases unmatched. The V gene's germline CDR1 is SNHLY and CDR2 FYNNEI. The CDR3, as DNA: TGTGCCAGCAGTGAGCCCCTGGGACAGGGGGCGAATGAGCAGTTCTTC. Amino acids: CASSEPLGQGANEQFF.

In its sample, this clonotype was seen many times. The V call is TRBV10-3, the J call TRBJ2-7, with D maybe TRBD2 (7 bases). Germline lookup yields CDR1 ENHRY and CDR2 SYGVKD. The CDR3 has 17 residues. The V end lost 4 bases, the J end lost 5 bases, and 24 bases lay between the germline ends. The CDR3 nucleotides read TGTGCCATCAGTGGGGGGGGCGGACAGCTGATAAGTAACGAGCAGTACTTC. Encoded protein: CAISGGGGQLISNEQYF.

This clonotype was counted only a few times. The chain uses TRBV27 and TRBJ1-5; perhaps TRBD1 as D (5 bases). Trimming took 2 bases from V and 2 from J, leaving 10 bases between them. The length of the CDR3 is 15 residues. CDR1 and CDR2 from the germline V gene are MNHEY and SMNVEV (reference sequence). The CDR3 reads CASSLSGAGNQPQHF. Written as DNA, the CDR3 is TGTGCCAGCAGTTTAAGTGGGGCGGGCAATCAGCCCCAGCATTTT.

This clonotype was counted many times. CDR3 sequence (DNA): TGTGCCAGCAGCCAAGATGTACAGGCTAGCGGGAGGAGTGAGCAGTTCTTC. Protein product: CASSQDVQASGRSEQFF. The rearrangement links TRBV3-1 to TRBJ2-1, with 11 positions matching TRBD2. Germline V CDR1 and CDR2: LGHDT, YNNKEL (reference sequence). CDR3 length: 17 residues. V was clipped by 0 bases and J by 9 bases; unmatched bases: 10.

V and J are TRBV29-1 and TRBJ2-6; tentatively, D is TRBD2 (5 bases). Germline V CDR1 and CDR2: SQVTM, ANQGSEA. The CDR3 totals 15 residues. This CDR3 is CSILDWKTGANVLTF. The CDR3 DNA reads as TGCAGTATCCTGGACTGGAAAACTGGGGCCAACGTCCTGACTTTC.

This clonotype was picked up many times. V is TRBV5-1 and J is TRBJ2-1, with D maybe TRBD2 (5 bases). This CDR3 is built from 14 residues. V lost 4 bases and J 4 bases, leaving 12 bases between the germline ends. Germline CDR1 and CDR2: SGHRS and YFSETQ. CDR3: CASSVSTSYNEQFF. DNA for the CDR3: TGCGCCAGCAGCGTATCAACTAGTTACAATGAGCAGTTCTTC.

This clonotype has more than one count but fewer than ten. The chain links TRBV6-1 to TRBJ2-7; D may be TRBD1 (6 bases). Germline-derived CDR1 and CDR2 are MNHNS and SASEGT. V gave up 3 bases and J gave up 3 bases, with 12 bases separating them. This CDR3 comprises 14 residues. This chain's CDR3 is CASSDRQEHYEQYF. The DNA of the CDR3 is TGTGCCAGCAGTGACCGACAGGAACACTACGAGCAGTACTTC.

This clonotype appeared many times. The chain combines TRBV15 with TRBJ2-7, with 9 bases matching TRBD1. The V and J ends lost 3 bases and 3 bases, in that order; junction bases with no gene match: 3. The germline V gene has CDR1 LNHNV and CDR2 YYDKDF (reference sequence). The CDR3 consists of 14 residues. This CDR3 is CATSRDRGFYEQYF. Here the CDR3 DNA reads TGTGCCACCAGCAGGGACAGGGGTTTCTACGAGCAGTACTTC.

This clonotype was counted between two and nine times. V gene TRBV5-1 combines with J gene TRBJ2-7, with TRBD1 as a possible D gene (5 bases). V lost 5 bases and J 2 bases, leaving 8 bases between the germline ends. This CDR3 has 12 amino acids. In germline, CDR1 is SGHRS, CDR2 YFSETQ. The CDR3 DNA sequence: TGCGCCAGCAGACAGGAGACCTACGAGCAGTACTTC. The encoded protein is CASRQETYEQYF.

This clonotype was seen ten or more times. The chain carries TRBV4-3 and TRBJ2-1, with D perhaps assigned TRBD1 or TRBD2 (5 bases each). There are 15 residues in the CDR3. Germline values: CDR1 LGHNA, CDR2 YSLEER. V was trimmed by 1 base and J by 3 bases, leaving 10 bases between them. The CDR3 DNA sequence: TGCGCCAGCAGCCAAGTCGGGACGGACTACAATGAGCAGTTCTTC. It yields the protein CASSQVGTDYNEQFF.

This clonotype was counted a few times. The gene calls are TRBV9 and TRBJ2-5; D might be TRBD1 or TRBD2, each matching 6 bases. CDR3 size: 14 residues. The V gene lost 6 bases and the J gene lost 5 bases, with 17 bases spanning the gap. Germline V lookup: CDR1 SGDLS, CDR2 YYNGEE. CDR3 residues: CASNGGRDRETQYF. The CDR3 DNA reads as TGTGCCAGCAATGGGGGGCGGGATCGGGAGACCCAGTACTTC. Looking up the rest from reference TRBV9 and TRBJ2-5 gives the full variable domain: DSGVTQTPKHLITATGQRVTLRCSPRSGDLSVYWYQQSLDQGLQFLIQYYNGEERAKGNILERFSAQQFPDLHSELNLSSLELGDSALYFCASNGGRDRETQYFGPGTRLLVL.

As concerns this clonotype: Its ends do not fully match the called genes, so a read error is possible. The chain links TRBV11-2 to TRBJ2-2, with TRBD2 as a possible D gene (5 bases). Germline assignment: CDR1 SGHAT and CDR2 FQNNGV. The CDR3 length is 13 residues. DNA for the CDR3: TGTGCCAGCAGCTTGGCGAACACCGGGGAGATGTTTTTT. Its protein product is CASSLANTGEMFF. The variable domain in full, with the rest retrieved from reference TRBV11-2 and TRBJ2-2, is EAGVAQSPRYKIIEKRQSVAFWCNPISGHATLYWYQQILGQGPKLLIQFQNNGVVDDSQLPKDRFSAERLKGVDSTLKIQPAKLEDSAVYLCASSLANTGEMFFGEGSRLTVL.

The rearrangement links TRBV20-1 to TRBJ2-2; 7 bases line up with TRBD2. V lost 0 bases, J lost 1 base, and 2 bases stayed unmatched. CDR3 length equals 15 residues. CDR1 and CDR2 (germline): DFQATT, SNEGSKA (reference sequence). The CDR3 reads CSAREVAGNTGELFF. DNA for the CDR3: TGCAGTGCTAGAGAGGTAGCGGGGAACACCGGGGAGCTGTTTTTT.

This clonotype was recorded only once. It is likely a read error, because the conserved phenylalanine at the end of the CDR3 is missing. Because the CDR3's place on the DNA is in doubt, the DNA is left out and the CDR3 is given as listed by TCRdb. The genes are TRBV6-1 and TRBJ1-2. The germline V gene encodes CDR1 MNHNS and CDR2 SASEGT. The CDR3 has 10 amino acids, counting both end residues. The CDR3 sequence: CASSGSGKAV.